The source of this T cell receptor (beta chain) is a study of blood T cells in healthy people across ages. Overall study context: With template switching, about one barcoded beta molecule was captured per two T cells. Study-level results: While age rose, TCR beta diversity per million T cells dropped in a roughly linear way.

Trimming pared 3 bases from V and 5 bases from J, leaving 11 bases between. Germline-derived CDR1 and CDR2 are SGDLS and YYNGEE. The CDR3 sequence is 13 residues long. This clonotype has just a few counts. Its antigen is unknown. A sample-barcoded 5' primer and a J-beta primer mix were used in a second PCR of roughly 6 to 11 cycles. TCRdb itself ran the 5' RACE reads through MiXCR, one entry per CDR3 protein. Counted here are 550,000 to 700,000 distinct CDR3 sequences, approximately 30% occurring once; the ten biggest clones make up less than 20%. Investigators took about 10 milliliters of peripheral blood from every donor.

The sequenced sample consisted of blood. This TCR was recovered from a woman aged 65 to 85 in good health. The chain has TRBV9 and TRBJ1-2; D perhaps matches TRBD1 (5 bases). The CDR3 spells CASSAGPTYGYTF. The CDR3 DNA sequence: TGTGCCAGCAGCGCGGGACCGACTTATGGCTACACCTTC.